These T cell receptor beta chains were read from a single sample in a study of blood T cells in healthy people across ages. From the 5' RACE reads, TCRdb called clonotypes with MiXCR, one entry per CDR3 protein. The table records some 890,000 distinct CDR3 sequences, 25% to 35% of them present only once. The same data also went into a second study, on T cells of mothers and their children.

Sequencing was done on a sample of blood. The receptors originated from a woman in her forties in good health. Each CDR3 is given with its conserved first and last residue. The order of the fields is V gene, D gene, J gene, clone size, CDR3 protein, CDR3 DNA. The D gene is left open where the match is weak. Some rows mark clone size as missing; the rest say once, few, many or name a class of expanded clone.

V: TRBV20-1; D: TRBD1; J: TRBJ1-1; size: -; CDR3: CSALDRRNTEAFF; DNA: TGCAGTGCCTTGGACAGGAGGAACACTGAAGCTTTCTTT
V: TRBV9; D: -; J: TRBJ2-4; size: many; CDR3: CASSTTPLGGDIQYF; DNA: TGTGCCAGCAGCACGACCCCTCTGGGAGGCGACATTCAGTACTTC
V: TRBV5-5; D: -; J: TRBJ2-3; size: -; CDR3: CASSVQGGYTDTQYF; DNA: TGTGCCAGCAGCGTCCAGGGGGGGTACACAGATACGCAGTATTTT
V: TRBV4-2; D: TRBD1; J: TRBJ1-1; size: -; CDR3: CASSDLLDRDREAFF; DNA: TGTGCCAGCAGCGACCTCCTCGACAGGGACAGAGAAGCTTTCTTT
V: TRBV29-1; D: TRBD1; J: TRBJ1-1; size: few; CDR3: CSVTGMTGRNTEAFF; DNA: TGCAGCGTGACGGGGATGACAGGGAGGAACACTGAAGCTTTCTTT
V: TRBV28; D: -; J: TRBJ1-2; size: few; CDR3: CASIKYSWGYGYTF; DNA: TGTGCCAGCATAAAGTATTCATGGGGCTATGGCTACACCTTC
V: TRBV15; D: -; J: TRBJ1-2; size: many; CDR3: CATSREGGNDYTF; DNA: TGTGCCACCAGCAGAGAGGGAGGGAACGACTACACCTTC
V: TRBV6-2/TRBV6-3; D: TRBD2; J: TRBJ2-1; size: few; CDR3: CASSYPETSGRALGQFF; DNA: TGTGCCAGCAGTTACCCCGAGACTAGCGGGAGGGCCTTGGGGCAGTTCTTC
V: TRBV29-1; D: -; J: TRBJ2-3; size: -; CDR3: CSGRDGCYEQYF; DNA: TGCAGCGGTAGGGACGGATGCTACGAGCAGTATTTT
V: TRBV28; D: TRBD1; J: TRBJ1-2; size: -; CDR3: CASSLDQGAHNYGYTF; DNA: TGTGCCAGCAGTTTAGACCAGGGGGCGCATAACTATGGCTACACCTTC
V: TRBV18; D: TRBD1; J: TRBJ2-4; size: few; CDR3: CASSPPSGQGHIQYF; DNA: TGTGCCAGCTCACCACCTTCAGGACAGGGGCACATTCAGTACTTC
V: TRBV5-6; D: TRBD1; J: TRBJ2-5; size: many; CDR3: CASSRTGLETQYF; DNA: TGTGCCAGCAGCCGGACAGGGTTGGAGACCCAGTACTTC
V: TRBV11-2; D: -; J: TRBJ2-3; size: -; CDR3: CASSLGPRGGHLDTQYF; DNA: TGTGCCAGCAGCCTAGGCCCCCGAGGGGGTCATTTAGATACGCAGTATTTT
V: TRBV7-2; D: TRBD1; J: TRBJ1-2; size: -; CDR3: CASRTDQGRGGGGYTF; DNA: TGTGCCAGCAGGACCGACCAGGGGAGAGGGGGCGGGGGCTACACCTTC
V: TRBV20-1; D: TRBD2; J: TRBJ2-1; size: -; CDR3: CSASGGGSYNEQFF; DNA: TGCAGTGCCAGCGGGGGGGGGTCCTACAATGAGCAGTTCTTC
V: TRBV12-3/TRBV12-4; D: TRBD1; J: TRBJ1-5; size: many; CDR3: CASSRDREAPRQPQHF; DNA: TGTGCCAGCAGTAGGGACAGGGAAGCCCCTCGTCAGCCCCAGCATTTT
V: TRBV12-3/TRBV12-4; D: TRBD1; J: TRBJ1-5; size: -; CDR3: CASSLEGAWNQPQHF; DNA: TGTGCCAGCAGTTTGGAGGGGGCTTGGAATCAGCCCCAGCATTTT
V: TRBV4-3; D: -; J: TRBJ2-3; size: -; CDR3: CASSLTRRGTDTQYF; DNA: TGCGCCAGCAGCCTAACCAGACGGGGCACAGATACGCAGTATTTT
V: TRBV5-4; D: TRBD1; J: TRBJ2-1; size: -; CDR3: CASSYPGTGSYEQFF; DNA: TGTGCCAGCAGCTACCCTGGGACAGGGTCCTACGAGCAGTTCTTC
V: TRBV24-1; D: -; J: TRBJ2-7; size: -; CDR3: CATSGEGPYEQYF; DNA: TGTGCCACCAGTGGAGAGGGACCCTACGAGCAGTACTTC
V: TRBV28; D: TRBD2; J: TRBJ2-1; size: many; CDR3: CASGSGGVYNEQFF; DNA: TGTGCCAGCGGTAGCGGGGGGGTTTACAATGAGCAGTTCTTC
V: TRBV4-2; D: -; J: TRBJ1-1; size: -; CDR3: CASSQDGKTNTEAFF; DNA: TGTGCCAGCAGCCAAGATGGGAAGACGAACACTGAAGCTTTCTTT
V: TRBV5-1; D: -; J: TRBJ2-7; size: -; CDR3: CASSLTLPGLSSYEQYF; DNA: TGCGCCAGCAGCCTCACCCTACCGGGGCTAAGCTCCTACGAGCAGTACTTC
V: TRBV28; D: -; J: TRBJ2-3; size: -; CDR3: CASRASDTDTQYF; DNA: TGTGCCAGCAGGGCTTCAGACACAGATACGCAGTATTTT
V: TRBV7-2; D: TRBD1; J: TRBJ2-7; size: many; CDR3: CASSDYSYRGYEQYF; DNA: TGTGCCAGCAGCGACTACTCATACAGGGGGTACGAGCAGTACTTC
V: TRBV5-1; D: -; J: TRBJ2-7; size: many; CDR3: CASSLGGDDQYF; DNA: TGCGCCAGCAGCTTGGGCGGAGACGATCAGTACTTC
V: TRBV4-2; D: -; J: TRBJ2-1; size: many; CDR3: CASSQDPTDQNEQFF; DNA: TGTGCCAGCAGCCAAGATCCAACAGATCAAAATGAGCAGTTCTTC
V: TRBV7-2; D: -; J: TRBJ2-3; size: -; CDR3: CASSLALRGDTQYF; DNA: TGTGCCAGCAGCTTAGCGCTCCGGGGCGATACGCAGTATTTT
V: TRBV7-9; D: -; J: TRBJ1-5; size: -; CDR3: CASSLDTGYQPQHF; DNA: TGTGCCAGCAGCCTAGATACAGGGTATCAGCCCCAGCATTTT
V: TRBV6-5; D: -; J: TRBJ1-5; size: few; CDR3: CASSFGSGINQPQHF; DNA: TGTGCCAGCAGTTTCGGTTCAGGAATCAATCAGCCCCAGCATTTT
V: TRBV15; D: -; J: TRBJ2-5; size: many; CDR3: CATRGGSSQYQETQYF; DNA: TGTGCCACCAGAGGGGGGAGCAGTCAGTACCAAGAGACCCAGTACTTC
V: TRBV7-3; D: TRBD1; J: TRBJ1-2; size: many; CDR3: CASREDRGGGYTF; DNA: TGTGCCAGCAGGGAGGACAGGGGCGGTGGCTACACCTTC
V: TRBV18; D: -; J: TRBJ2-1; size: few; CDR3: CASSPWTESNEQFF; DNA: TGTGCCAGCTCACCCTGGACGGAATCCAATGAGCAGTTCTTC
V: TRBV4-3; D: -; J: TRBJ2-3; size: few; CDR3: CASSLTGSSDTQYF; DNA: TGCGCCAGCAGCCTAACCGGCTCCTCAGATACGCAGTATTTT
V: TRBV20-1; D: -; J: TRBJ2-7; size: few; CDR3: CSAKDLSSCEQYF; DNA: TGCAGTGCTAAGGACCTGAGCTCCTGCGAGCAGTACTTC
V: TRBV12-3/TRBV12-4; D: TRBD1; J: TRBJ2-7; size: many; CDR3: CASRLGGQTLYEQYF; DNA: TGTGCCAGCAGGCTAGGGGGACAGACCCTCTACGAGCAGTACTTC
V: TRBV7-3; D: TRBD1; J: TRBJ1-2; size: -; CDR3: CASSRGQGSGYTF; DNA: TGTGCCAGCAGCCGGGGACAGGGTAGCGGCTACACCTTC
V: TRBV4-1; D: -; J: TRBJ2-7; size: few; CDR3: CASSINAPGQTYEQYF; DNA: TGCGCCAGCAGCATTAACGCACCGGGACAAACCTACGAGCAGTACTTC
V: TRBV7-2; D: -; J: TRBJ2-1; size: few; CDR3: CASSTQGGQIANEQFF; DNA: TGTGCCAGCAGCACCCAGGGGGGTCAGATAGCCAATGAGCAGTTCTTC
V: TRBV5-1; D: TRBD2; J: TRBJ2-3; size: once; CDR3: CASSLSGTSGTPFSTDTQYF; DNA: TGCGCCAGCAGCTTGTCTGGGACTAGCGGTACCCCATTTAGCACAGATACGCAGTATTTT
V: TRBV20-1; D: TRBD1; J: TRBJ2-3; size: many; CDR3: CSASRTGASTDTQYF; DNA: TGCAGTGCTAGTCGGACAGGGGCTAGCACAGATACGCAGTATTTT
V: TRBV5-5; D: TRBD2; J: TRBJ2-1; size: -; CDR3: CASSFGLAEAYYNEQFF; DNA: TGTGCCAGCAGCTTCGGACTAGCGGAGGCCTACTACAATGAGCAGTTCTTC
V: TRBV28; D: -; J: TRBJ1-3; size: -; CDR3: CASRRSSSGNTIYF; DNA: TGTGCCAGCAGGCGAAGCAGCTCTGGAAACACCATATATTTT
V: TRBV27; D: TRBD1; J: TRBJ2-7; size: many; CDR3: CASGDLGQYPYEQYF; DNA: TGTGCCAGCGGCGACCTGGGACAGTATCCCTACGAGCAGTACTTC
V: TRBV9; D: -; J: TRBJ1-1; size: few; CDR3: CASSRDGSNLLTEAFF; DNA: TGTGCCAGCAGCCGAGATGGGTCGAATCTCCTCACTGAAGCTTTCTTT
V: TRBV25-1; D: -; J: TRBJ2-7; size: many; CDR3: CASSATVTYEQYF; DNA: TGTGCCAGCAGTGCGACAGTTACCTACGAGCAGTACTTC
V: TRBV28; D: -; J: TRBJ2-5; size: few; CDR3: CASSFTRGRYTQETQYF; DNA: TGTGCCAGCAGTTTCACACGGGGGAGGTACACCCAAGAGACCCAGTACTTC
V: TRBV7-2; D: -; J: TRBJ1-2; size: many; CDR3: CASSLIPGADGYTF; DNA: TGTGCCAGCAGCTTAATCCCAGGGGCGGATGGCTACACCTTC
V: TRBV7-2; D: TRBD2; J: TRBJ2-7; size: many; CDR3: CATLVGAGGHEQYF; DNA: TGTGCCACCTTGGTAGGAGCGGGGGGGCACGAGCAGTACTTC
V: TRBV4-3; D: -; J: TRBJ2-1; size: many; CDR3: CASSQGASSYNEQFF; DNA: TGCGCCAGCAGCCAGGGTGCTAGCTCCTACAATGAGCAGTTCTTC
V: TRBV4-3; D: -; J: TRBJ2-5; size: -; CDR3: CASSPTRQNQETQYF; DNA: TGCGCCAGCAGCCCCACCCGACAAAACCAAGAGACCCAGTACTTC
V: TRBV20-1; D: -; J: TRBJ1-2; size: many; CDR3: CSARDNGIGVGYTF; DNA: TGCAGTGCTAGAGATAACGGGATCGGGGTTGGCTACACCTTC
V: TRBV12-3/TRBV12-4; D: -; J: TRBJ1-2; size: few; CDR3: CASSLVPLDRLYGYTF; DNA: TGTGCCAGCAGTTTAGTGCCTCTGGACAGACTATATGGCTACACCTTC